The present T cell receptor beta chain was sequenced within a study of T cell responses to AZD1222 COVID-19 vaccine. Concerning this clone: The antigen remains unidentified.

The CDR3 is 18 amino acids. Germline CDR1 is SGHKS and CDR2 is YYEKEE (reference sequence). Trimming removed 0 bases from V and 1 base from J; junction bases left unmatched: 5. Study observations and caveats: Donors in the cohort were predominantly white British and more often female, and clonal diversity was possibly underestimated. Only six or seven AZD1222 recipients tested seropositive at baseline. When two AZD1222 doses had been given, Spike-specific TCR breadth and depth rose.

Clones were read by immunoSEQ multiplex PCR, and TCRdb kept only the in-frame ones, dropping some. The sample carries more than 75,000 clones, just over 90% recorded once. The origin of this receptor is an adult who received the AZD1222 COVID-19 vaccine. Sequencing was performed on peripheral blood, taken 28 days after the second AZD1222 dose. The chain carries TRBV5-5 and TRBJ2-1; 12 bases are a match to TRBD2. The CDR3 DNA follows: TGTGCCAGCAGCTTGGGACTAGCGGGGGCCCTGTCCTACAATGAGCAGTTCTTC. Translating gives CASSLGLAGALSYNEQFF. Filled out from reference TRBV5-5 and TRBJ2-1, the complete variable domain reads DAGVTQSPTHLIKTRGQQVTLRCSPISGHKSVSWYQQVLGQGPQFIFQYYEKEERGRGNFPDRFSARQFPNYSSELNVNALLLGDSALYLCASSLGLAGALSYNEQFFGPGTRLTVL.